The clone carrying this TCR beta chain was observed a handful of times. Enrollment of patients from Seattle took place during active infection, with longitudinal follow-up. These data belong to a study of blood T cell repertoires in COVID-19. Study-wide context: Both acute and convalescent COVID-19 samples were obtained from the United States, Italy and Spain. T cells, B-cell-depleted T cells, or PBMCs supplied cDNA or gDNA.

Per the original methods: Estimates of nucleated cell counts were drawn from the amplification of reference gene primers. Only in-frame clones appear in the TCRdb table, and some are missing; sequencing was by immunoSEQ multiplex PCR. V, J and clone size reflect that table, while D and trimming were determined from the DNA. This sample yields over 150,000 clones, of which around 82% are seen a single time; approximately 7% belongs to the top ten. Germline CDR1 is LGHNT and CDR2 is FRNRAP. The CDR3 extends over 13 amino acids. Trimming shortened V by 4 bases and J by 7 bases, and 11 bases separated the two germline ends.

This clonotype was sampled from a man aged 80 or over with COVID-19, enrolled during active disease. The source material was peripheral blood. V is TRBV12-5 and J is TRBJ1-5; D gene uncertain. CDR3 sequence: CASGSRVSQPQHF. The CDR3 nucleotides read TGTGCTAGTGGTTCGAGGGTTTCCCAGCCCCAGCATTTT.